These 2 T cell receptor beta chains came from one sample sequenced in a study of human T cells and chemical hapten exposure. Time point described: patch test 2, 6 weeks after DPC sensitization. Treatment defined: therapeutic diphenylcyclopropenone sensitization with weekly scalp DPC. Each CDR3 protein gets one entry after TCRdb re-called the RACE reads with MiXCR. The data hold over 60,000 distinct CDR3 sequences, with about 9.3% observed a single time. The sequences come from whole blood, collected in connection with sensitization to the hapten diphenylcyclopropenone (DPC). Source of these receptors: a woman aged 50 to 60 with alopecia areata. Some clones in this sample may be carry-over from other donors' samples.

This clonotype was seen only a few times. This chain connects TRBV20-1 to TRBJ2-4; the D is unclear. Trimming stripped 0 bases from V and 0 bases from J, with 15 bases between. There are 17 residues in the CDR3. From germline, CDR1 is DFQATT and CDR2 SNEGSKA (reference sequence). The CDR3: CSARDVRGGLAKNIQYF. The CDR3 DNA reads TGCAGTGCTAGAGACGTTCGCGGTGGTCTAGCCAAAAACATTCAGTACTTC.

V usage is TRBV5-1 and J usage is TRBJ1-1, with D possibly matching TRBD1 (5 bases). V lost 0 bases to trimming and J lost 5 bases, with 14 bases between them. The CDR3 is made up of 15 amino acids. CDR1 and CDR2 from the germline V gene are SGHRS and YFSETQ. Here the CDR3 reads CASSLEVWGTTEAFF. The CDR3 nucleotides are TGCGCCAGCAGCTTGGAAGTGTGGGGGACTACTGAAGCTTTCTTT.